These 22 T cell receptor beta chains share one sample of origin, sequenced in a study of radiation and T cells in renal cell carcinoma. The time point here: baseline pretreatment blood. Treatment noted: 15 Gy SBRT to primary tumor, nephrectomy 4 weeks later. Here immunoSEQ multiplex PCR was the method, and the copy in TCRdb shows in-frame clones only, minus some. The data contain about 130,000 clones, roughly 85% of them singletons. Source: blood, taken from a patient whose treatment included radiotherapy and nephrectomy. All receptors derive from a woman aged 60 to 75 with renal cell carcinoma.

V gene TRBV29-1 combines with J gene TRBJ2-5, with 7 nucleotides matching TRBD1. The junction had 9 bases not matched to a gene; V was cut back by 3 bases and J by 5 bases. CDR1 and CDR2 (germline): SQVTM, ANQGSEA. CDR3 length: 14 amino acids. CDR3 in DNA: TGCAGCGTTGATCGAATGATGACAGGGGAGACCCAGTACTTC. It encodes CSVDRMMTGETQYF.

The gene calls are TRBV4-3 and TRBJ2-1; D gene unclear. This CDR3 is built from 13 residues. V gave up 0 bases and J gave up 13 bases, with 13 bases separating them. CDR1 LGHNA and CDR2 YSLEER come from the germline V gene. CDR3 loop: CASSQDMGEKQFF. The CDR3 DNA is TGCGCCAGCAGCCAAGATATGGGCGAGAAACAGTTCTTC.

The chain joins TRBV5-1 to TRBJ1-4, with 8 positions matching TRBD1. The CDR3 runs 15 residues. Germline values: CDR1 SGHRS, CDR2 YFSETQ. V lost 2 bases and J lost 9; bases outside the gene matches: 9. As DNA, the CDR3 is TGCGCCAGCAGCTTCTCGGCAGGGGGCGAACAAAAACTGTTTTTT. It codes for CASSFSAGGEQKLFF.

This clone occurred a few times. The chain recombines TRBV9 with TRBJ1-1; D gene unclear. With 4 bases removed from V and 1 base from J, the gap between germline ends came to 8 bases. Germline V gene sequence: CDR1 SGDLS, CDR2 YYNGEE. This CDR3 is 13 amino acids long. The CDR3 DNA reads TGTGCCAGCAGCATAAGGCCGAACACTGAAGCTTTCTTT. As protein: CASSIRPNTEAFF.

This chain joins TRBV21-1 and TRBJ2-7; the D call in the table, TRBD1, was not verified against the DNA. TRBV21-1 is termed a pseudogene. This CDR3 has 14 residues. The CDR3 sequence: CASSTTGGGYEQYF. CDR3 nucleotide sequence: TGTGCCAGCAGCACCACAGGGGGCGGCTACGAGCAGTACTTC.

This clone was observed a handful of times. The genes are TRBV5-1 and TRBJ2-2; TRBD1 might be the D (5 bases). The CDR3 loop spans 14 amino acids. V lost 4 bases and J 0 bases, leaving 7 bases between the germline ends. Germline CDR1 is SGHRS and CDR2 is YFSETQ. CDR3: CASSPGTNTGELFF. DNA for the CDR3: TGCGCCAGCAGCCCAGGGACGAACACCGGGGAGCTGTTTTTT. Full variable domain (rest looked up from reference TRBV5-1 and TRBJ2-2): KAGVTQTPRYLIKTRGQQVTLSCSPISGHRSVSWYQQTPGQGLQFLFEYFSETQRNKGNFPGRFSGRQFSNSRSEMNVSTLELGDSALYLCASSPGTNTGELFFGEGSRLTVL.

The chain uses TRBV14 and TRBJ1-4; D is perhaps TRBD1 (5 bases). V lost 3 bases to trimming and J lost 7 bases, with 9 bases between them. The CDR3 has 13 amino acids. Germline loops: CDR1 SGHDN, CDR2 FVKESK. In nucleotides, the CDR3 is TGTGCCAGCAGCCAGGGGGAGGCTGAAAAACTGTTTTTT. Translating it yields CASSQGEAEKLFF.

The sample holds a few counts of this clone. The chain couples TRBV11-2 to TRBJ1-1, with D perhaps matching TRBD1 (6 bases). Trimming stripped 10 bases from V and 13 bases from J, with 22 bases between. The CDR3 is 12 amino acids. Per germline, CDR1 SGHAT and CDR2 FQNNGV. The CDR3 sequence: CATIGGGIRGFF. CDR3 in DNA: TGTGCCACCATAGGGGGAGGCATCCGAGGTTTCTTT.

The chain combines TRBV27 with TRBJ1-2, with unresolved D. Germline loops: CDR1 MNHEY, CDR2 SMNVEV (reference sequence). The CDR3 sequence is 11 residues long. Trimming cost V 7 bases and J 7 bases, with 10 bases left between them. The CDR3, as DNA: TGTGCCAGCAAGGGCCTAGGTGGCTACACCTTC. Protein: CASKGLGGYTF.

Comments on this clone: This CDR3 is also generated by other DNA sequences in the sample. The rearrangement joins TRBV19 to TRBJ2-2, with 8 nucleotides matching TRBD1. The CDR3 totals 13 residues. V lost 5 bases to trimming and J lost 6 bases; unmatched junction nucleotides: 2. The germline V gene encodes CDR1 LNHDA and CDR2 SQIVND (reference sequence). Here the CDR3 reads CASSEQGAGELFF. The CDR3 coding sequence is TGTGCCAGTAGTGAACAGGGGGCCGGGGAGCTGTTTTTT.

The V call is TRBV11-2, the J call TRBJ1-2; D is perhaps TRBD1 (5 bases). The CDR3 sequence is 13 residues long. V lost 6 bases, J lost 5 bases, and 13 bases lay in between. CDR1 is SGHAT and CDR2 is FQNNGV in the germline V gene. This CDR3 reads CASSPSGAYGYTF. The DNA for the CDR3 is TGTGCCAGCAGTCCTTCCGGGGCGTATGGCTACACCTTC.

This clone has only a few counts. The chain is built from TRBV5-1 and TRBJ1-1; no reliable D call. The CDR3 loop spans 13 amino acids. Trimming left V 0 bases short and J 3 bases short, with 6 bases between. The germline gives CDR1 SGHRS, CDR2 YFSETQ. CDR3 protein: CASSLAWDTEAFF. CDR3 bases: TGCGCCAGCAGCTTGGCGTGGGACACTGAAGCTTTCTTT. The full variable domain, its missing parts supplied by reference TRBV5-1 and TRBJ1-1, is KAGVTQTPRYLIKTRGQQVTLSCSPISGHRSVSWYQQTPGQGLQFLFEYFSETQRNKGNFPGRFSGRQFSNSRSEMNVSTLELGDSALYLCASSLAWDTEAFFGQGTRLTVV.

In its sample, this clone was seen a few times. The chain uses TRBV7-9 and TRBJ1-6; TRBD1 might be the D (5 bases). V lost 5 bases and J lost 5, with 13 bases in between. This CDR3 is built from 15 residues. Germline assignment: CDR1 SEHNR and CDR2 FQNEAQ (reference sequence). The CDR3 region is CASSPIGHDNSPLHF. The CDR3 region has the DNA TGTGCCAGCAGCCCGATAGGACACGATAATTCACCCCTCCACTTT.

CDR3 nucleotides: TGTGCCAGCAGCCCCGAGCGGGAAACCTACGAGCAGTACTTC. This gives the protein CASSPERETYEQYF. V is TRBV7-3 and J is TRBJ2-7; 7 bases are a match to TRBD2. This CDR3 has 14 amino acids. Germline lookup yields CDR1 SGHTA and CDR2 FQGTGA. V lost 5 bases, J lost 2 bases, and 6 bases stayed unmatched.

In DNA, the CDR3 is TGTGCCAGCAGCTTAGGACAGTACTACAATGAGCAGTTCTTC. Amino acids: CASSLGQYYNEQFF. The gene calls are TRBV7-6 and TRBJ2-1; tentatively, D is TRBD1 (5 bases). V was pared by 1 base and J by 3 bases, with 7 bases between. This CDR3 is 14 amino acids long. The V gene's germline CDR1 is SGHVS and CDR2 FNYEAQ.

The genes are TRBV6-6 and TRBJ1-1, with 7 bases identical to TRBD1. The trim removed 7 bases at V and 2 bases at J, leaving 7 bases unmatched. Germline assignment: CDR1 MNHNY and CDR2 SVGAGI (reference sequence). CDR3 length: 14 residues. The DNA for the CDR3 is TGTGCCAGCAACCGTGGACAGGATAACACTGAAGCTTTCTTT. It encodes CASNRGQDNTEAFF.

This chain joins TRBV27 and TRBJ2-4, with 16 bases lining up with TRBD2. Germline CDR1 and CDR2: MNHEY and SMNVEV (reference sequence). The J segment lost 4 bases and the V segment lost 5 bases, leaving 2 bases of the junction unmatched. The CDR3 covers 16 residues. The chain's CDR3 is CASSPGLAGGKNIQYF. DNA for the CDR3: TGTGCCAGCAGTCCGGGACTAGCGGGAGGGAAAAACATTCAGTACTTC.

The V gene is TRBV7-9, the J gene TRBJ1-2; D gene unclear. CDR3 length: 13 residues. V lost 0 bases to trimming and J lost 7 bases, with 9 bases between them. CDR1 and CDR2 (germline): SEHNR, FQNEAQ (reference sequence). CDR3 bases: TGTGCCAGCAGCTTAGCAAGGATGGGTGGCTACACCTTC. This sequence encodes CASSLARMGGYTF.

The rearrangement uses TRBV5-1 and TRBJ1-4; no definite D call. The V gene's germline CDR1 is SGHRS and CDR2 YFSETQ. V was pared by 4 bases and J by 7 bases, with 17 bases between. This CDR3 comprises 15 residues. CDR3 sequence: CASSPTGATREKLFF. The CDR3 nucleotides read TGCGCCAGCAGCCCGACGGGAGCGACGCGTGAAAAACTGTTTTTT.

V usage is TRBV2 and J usage is TRBJ2-3, with D uncertain. The CDR3 totals 15 residues. Looked up from germline, CDR1 is SNHLY and CDR2 is FYNNEI. V dropped 3 bases and J dropped 0 bases, with 10 bases sitting between them. The chain's CDR3 is CASSEGLPSTDTQYF. CDR3 DNA: TGTGCCAGCAGTGAGGGTTTGCCTAGCACAGATACGCAGTATTTT.

This sequence joins TRBV7-9 and TRBJ1-1, with 10 bases identical to TRBD1. The CDR3 runs 14 residues. CDR1 is SEHNR, CDR2 FQNEAQ, per germline (reference sequence). J was trimmed by 5 bases and V by 4 bases; bases with no gene match: 4. The CDR3 DNA is TGTGCCAGCAGCTCCCGGACAGGGGGGACTGAAGCTTTCTTT. The encoded protein is CASSSRTGGTEAFF.

This clone was seen a few times. J is TRBJ2-7 and V is TRBV5-1; 9 bases agree with TRBD2. Germline V CDR1 and CDR2: SGHRS, YFSETQ. The V segment lost 4 bases and the J segment 5 bases; nucleotides outside the gene matches: 7. CDR3 length: 14 residues. CDR3 region: CASSLQTSGDEQYF. The CDR3 DNA reads TGCGCCAGCAGCCTACAGACTAGCGGAGACGAGCAGTACTTC.